The rows below give T cell receptor beta chains drawn from one sample of a study of blood T cell repertoires in COVID-19. Profiled with immunoSEQ multiplex PCR; TCRdb holds only in-frame clones, not every one. In the table there are about 160,000 clones, around four fifths of which are singletons. The specimen was peripheral blood. These receptors were taken from an elderly woman with active or convalescent COVID-19. Each CDR3 is given with its conserved first and last residue. The listing skips clone size in some rows; elsewhere it reads once, few, many or a size class.

TRBV3-1/TRBV3-2,TRBJ2-3,.,CASSQTRLAGGPDTQYF
TRBV21-1,TRBJ2-1,.,CASSLGDRGYNEQFF
TRBV10-3,TRBJ2-7,few,CAISEGGSYEQYF
TRBV18,TRBJ1-1,.,CASSPSDRGSSEAFF
TRBV6-4,TRBJ2-1,.,CASSAPMGEKYNEQFF
TRBV29-1,TRBJ1-2,.,CSVEEPTARGYTF
TRBV6-2/TRBV6-3,TRBJ2-1,.,CASSYTQGIYNEQFF
TRBV7-8,TRBJ2-3,.,CASSVYSTDTQYF
TRBV7-2,TRBJ2-7,.,CASSLTAGGEQYF
TRBV11-3,TRBJ2-7,.,CASSLGVQVYEQYF
TRBV29-1,TRBJ1-5,.,CSVELAGSGNQPQHF
TRBV2,TRBJ1-4,.,CASFTGATNEKLFF
TRBV10-3,TRBJ1-1,.,CAISDLTGLITEAFF
TRBV9,TRBJ2-2,.,CASSVGLAGHNTGELFF
TRBV5-1,TRBJ1-5,.,CASSPGQGLGQPQHF
TRBV3-1/TRBV3-2,TRBJ1-1,few,CASSQGGGRTEAFF